The text below deals with one T cell receptor (beta chain). Here immunoSEQ multiplex PCR was the method, and the copy in TCRdb shows in-frame clones only, minus some. This sample has 70,000 or so clones, with roughly 90% found just once. The V gene's germline CDR1 is SNHLY and CDR2 FYNNEI. This CDR3 spans 15 amino acids. Trimming took 8 bases from V and 2 from J; bases not matched to a gene: 5. This sample is drawn from a study of OX40 agonist ivuxolimab in advanced cancers. Study details: Dosing consisted of intravenous ivuxolimab at 0.01 to 10 mg/kg every 2 weeks.

This sequence was found in an adult with an advanced solid tumor such as melanoma, head and neck, liver or kidney cancer. This rearrangement joins TRBV2 to TRBJ2-5, with TRBD2 matching over 13 bases. This specimen consisted of CD4+ or CD8+ T cells sorted from blood, obtained in a trial of the OX40 agonist ivuxolimab. The CDR3, as DNA: TGTGCCAGCCTTGGGACTAGCGGGGCTCAAGAGACCCAGTACTTC. Its protein is CASLGTSGAQETQYF. Using reference TRBV2 and TRBJ2-5 for the parts outside the CDR3, the full variable domain is EPEVTQTPSHQVTQMGQEVILRCVPISNHLYFYWYRQILGQKVEFLVSFYNNEISEKSEIFDDQFSVERPDGSNFTLKIRSTKLEDSAMYFCASLGTSGAQETQYFGPGTRLLVL.